These 27 T cell receptor beta chains were sequenced from one sample in a study of OX40 agonist ivuxolimab in advanced cancers. The library was obtained by the immunoSEQ multiplex PCR assay. What TCRdb holds here is the immuneACCESS table cut down to in-frame rearrangements. Part of the clones is not present; checked against another copy, under half of the missing clones reflect an unresolved V gene, and the others are unexplained. The sample yields 34,000 or so clones; 75% to 95% were counted once. The ten most abundant clones make up approximately 4.3% of the sample. This specimen consisted of CD4+ or CD8+ T cells sorted from blood, obtained in a trial of the OX40 agonist ivuxolimab. The source of these receptors is an adult with an advanced solid tumor such as melanoma, head and neck, liver or kidney cancer.

The rearrangement joins TRBV15 to TRBJ2-2, with D possibly TRBD2 on 6 matching bases. The V gene's germline CDR1 is LNHNV and CDR2 YYDKDF (reference sequence). Deletions cut 3 bases from V and 7 bases from J, with 12 bases between. The CDR3 extends over 14 amino acids. CDR3 in DNA: TGTGCCACCAGCAGGGGAGGCTCCGACGGGGAGCTGTTTTTT. Translated: CATSRGGSDGELFF.

The V call is TRBV5-1, the J call TRBJ1-2; 8 nucleotides agree with TRBD1. The germline V gene encodes CDR1 SGHRS and CDR2 YFSETQ. This CDR3 region has 16 residues. V was pared by 1 base and J by 5 bases, with 10 bases of the junction left unmatched. CDR3: CASSLRLTGEQYGYTF. The CDR3 DNA follows: TGCGCCAGCAGCTTGAGATTGACAGGGGAGCAATATGGCTACACCTTC.

This sequence joins TRBV7-2 and TRBJ1-1; 12 nucleotides agree with TRBD1. Unmatched junction bases numbered 3, after V lost 5 bases and J lost 5 bases. The CDR3 totals 14 residues. Per germline, CDR1 SGHTA and CDR2 FQGNSA. The CDR3 is CASSVGQGATEAFF. CDR3 nucleotide sequence: TGTGCCAGCAGCGTGGGACAGGGGGCAACTGAAGCTTTCTTT.

This clone was counted only a few times. This chain joins TRBV6-5 and TRBJ1-5; possible D gene TRBD1, 5 bases. V lost 2 bases, J lost 7 bases, and 9 bases lay in between. In germline, CDR1 is MNHEY, CDR2 SVGAGI. The CDR3 contains 13 residues. CDR3: CASSYTGEQPQHF. CDR3 DNA: TGTGCCAGCAGTTACACAGGCGAGCAGCCCCAGCATTTT.

The rearrangement links TRBV19 to TRBJ1-1; 7 positions agree with TRBD1. Germline CDR1 is LNHDA and CDR2 is SQIVND (reference sequence). The CDR3 is 12 amino acids. V lost 5 bases, J lost 8 bases, and 5 bases stayed unmatched. CDR3 nucleotides: TGTGCCAGTAGTGCTCCGGACAGGGAAGCTTTCTTT. Protein: CASSAPDREAFF.

The chain couples TRBV30 to TRBJ2-3; D remains unclear. CDR1 and CDR2 from the germline V gene are GTSNPN and SVGIG (reference sequence). This CDR3 has 14 residues. Trimming took 3 bases from V and 7 from J, leaving 17 bases between them. The CDR3 DNA sequence: TGTGCCTGGAGGCCGGAGACTGATGTAAATACGCAGTATTTT. Translated: CAWRPETDVNTQYF.

The chain's CDR3 is CASSDSDSYYEQYV. The CDR3 nucleotides read TGTGCCAGCAGCGACTCGGACAGTTACTACGAGCAGTACGTC. V is TRBV21-1 and J is TRBJ2-7; the table gives TRBD1 as D, unverified against the DNA. TRBV21-1 is an annotated pseudogene. This CDR3 region has 14 residues.

The CDR3 DNA reads TGTGCCAGCAGACCAGCGGGGGGGCGTTACAATGAGCAGTTCTTC. This gives the protein CASRPAGGRYNEQFF. The chain employs TRBV27 and TRBJ2-1; 10 bases agree with TRBD2. The CDR3 has 15 residues. The V gene end was trimmed by 6 bases and the J gene end by 4 bases; junction bases not matched to a gene: 6. CDR1 is MNHEY, CDR2 SMNVEV, per germline (reference sequence).

This rearrangement joins TRBV19 to TRBJ1-6; TRBD1 agrees at 8 bases. This CDR3 region has 13 residues. Germline V gene data show CDR1 as LNHDA and CDR2 as SQIVND (reference sequence). The V gene end was trimmed by 4 bases and the J gene end by 7 bases; junction bases not matched to a gene: 0. CDR3: CASSRQGNSPLHF. DNA of the CDR3: TGTGCCAGTAGTAGACAGGGGAATTCACCCCTCCACTTT. Drawing the rest from reference TRBV19 and TRBJ1-6, the complete variable domain is DGGITQSPKYLFRKEGQNVTLSCEQNLNHDAMYWYRQDPGQGLRLIYYSQIVNDFQKGDIAEGYSVSREKKESFPLTVTSAQKNPTAFYLCASSRQGNSPLHFGNGTRLTVT.

The chain uses TRBV27 and TRBJ2-1, with 12 positions matching TRBD2. CDR1 is MNHEY, CDR2 SMNVEV, per germline (reference sequence). Trimming removed 6 bases from V and 9 bases from J; junction bases left unmatched: 12. The CDR3 is 16 residues long. The CDR3 DNA reads as TGTGCCAGCAGCGCTCTCGGGACTAGCGGGTGGGTTGAGCAGTTCTTC. Residues: CASSALGTSGWVEQFF.

The genes are TRBV27 and TRBJ2-5; 10 nucleotides match TRBD2. Germline V gene sequence: CDR1 MNHEY, CDR2 SMNVEV (reference sequence). This CDR3 has 21 residues. V shed 4 bases, J shed 2 bases, and the junction held 22 bases outside the gene matches. DNA for the CDR3: TGTGCCAGCAGTTCCACTCGACTAGCGGGCCTAGAGGGCGGACAACAAGAGACCCAGTACTTC. It is translated as CASSSTRLAGLEGGQQETQYF.

V is TRBV4-3 and J is TRBJ2-1; D gene ambiguous. Germline CDR1 and CDR2: LGHNA and YSLEER. The CDR3 runs to 15 residues. V was cut by 0 bases and J by 4 bases, with 10 bases left in between. CDR3 residues: CASSQDHPSYNEQFF. CDR3 bases: TGCGCCAGCAGCCAAGATCACCCTAGTTACAATGAGCAGTTCTTC.

The chain carries TRBV6-5 and TRBJ1-4; D call uncertain. The CDR3 consists of 15 residues. Trimming left V 0 bases short and J 7 bases short, with 12 bases between. The germline CDR1 and CDR2 sequences are MNHEY and SVGAGI. Written as DNA, the CDR3 is TGTGCCAGCAGTTACTCGGCCGGGAATGGTGAAAAACTGTTTTTT. Translating gives CASSYSAGNGEKLFF.

The chain links TRBV6-5 to TRBJ1-2; perhaps TRBD1 as D (5 bases). CDR1 is MNHEY, CDR2 SVGAGI, per germline. The ends were cut back, 0 bases at V and 5 bases at J, with 13 bases in the middle. The CDR3 consists of 15 residues. CDR3 region: CASSYSGPAGYGYTF. Written as DNA, the CDR3 is TGTGCCAGCAGTTACTCGGGGCCGGCGGGGTATGGCTACACCTTC.

This rearrangement joins TRBV19 to TRBJ1-1, with TRBD1 as a possible D gene (5 bases). V was pared by 3 bases and J by 4 bases, with 12 bases between. Germline lookup yields CDR1 LNHDA and CDR2 SQIVND (reference sequence). There are 14 residues in the CDR3. CDR3: CASSMEGRGTEAFF. The CDR3 DNA reads TGTGCCAGTAGTATGGAGGGAAGGGGCACTGAAGCTTTCTTT.

The rearrangement uses TRBV2 and TRBJ2-3; 15 nucleotides agree with TRBD2. This CDR3 region has 16 residues. Germline CDR1 SNHLY, CDR2 FYNNEI. The V gene end was trimmed by 3 bases and the J gene end by 8 bases; junction bases not matched to a gene: 6. The CDR3 protein is CASSDRTSGGVGTQYF. The DNA of the CDR3 is TGTGCCAGCAGTGACCGGACTAGCGGGGGGGTGGGTACGCAGTATTTT.

V usage is TRBV7-8 and J usage is TRBJ2-2; D unclear. The length of the CDR3 is 14 residues. The V end lost 5 bases, the J end lost 1 base, and 8 bases lay between the germline ends. The germline V gene encodes CDR1 SGHVS and CDR2 FQNEAQ. The CDR3 bases are TGTGCCAGCAGCCCAGACGGGAACACCGGGGAGCTGTTTTTT. As protein: CASSPDGNTGELFF.

The rearrangement uses TRBV28 and TRBJ2-7; tentatively, D is TRBD1 (5 bases). The germline V and J ends were trimmed by 3 bases and 0 bases, with 12 bases remaining between them. The CDR3 is 15 residues long. Per the germline V gene, CDR1 is MDHEN and CDR2 is SYDVKM. DNA for the CDR3: TGTGCCAGCAGTTTTTCAGGGTTCTCCTCCTACGAGCAGTACTTC. It is translated as CASSFSGFSSYEQYF.

The chain employs TRBV7-9 and TRBJ2-7; a possible D gene is TRBD1 (6 bases). Trimming took 1 base from V and 4 from J, leaving 8 bases between them. The germline gives CDR1 SEHNR, CDR2 FQNEAQ (reference sequence). The CDR3 has 13 residues. The CDR3 reads CASSLEQGYEQYF. The CDR3 bases are TGTGCCAGCAGCTTAGAACAGGGATACGAGCAGTACTTC.

The gene calls are TRBV29-1 and TRBJ1-1, with TRBD1 as a possible D gene (5 bases). The V end was cut by 8 bases, the J end by 6 bases, with 13 bases between. Germline V lookup: CDR1 SQVTM, CDR2 ANQGSEA. CDR3 size: 11 residues. CDR3 region: CSSWGGPEAFF. Here the CDR3 DNA reads TGCAGCTCGTGGGGGGGACCTGAAGCTTTCTTT.

A single count supports this clone. The chain uses TRBV9 and TRBJ2-3; perhaps D is TRBD1 or TRBD2 (6 bases each). Trimming cost V 0 bases and J 4 bases, with 12 bases left between them. This CDR3 comprises 15 residues. Germline CDR1 reads SGDLS; CDR2 reads YYNGEE. Written as DNA, the CDR3 is TGTGCCAGCAGCGTAGAGGATCGGGGGCCAGATACGCAGTATTTT. This codes for CASSVEDRGPDTQYF.

The V gene is TRBV2, the J gene TRBJ2-1, with D possibly called TRBD1 or TRBD2 (5 bases each). The CDR3 loop spans 15 amino acids. Trimming shortened V by 0 bases and J by 3 bases, and 9 bases separated the two germline ends. Germline V gene lookup returns CDR1 SNHLY and CDR2 FYNNEI. CDR3 sequence: CASSEAGESYNEQFF. Here the CDR3 DNA reads TGTGCCAGCAGTGAAGCGGGGGAAAGCTACAATGAGCAGTTCTTC. The variable domain in full, completed from reference TRBV2 and TRBJ2-1, reads EPEVTQTPSHQVTQMGQEVILRCVPISNHLYFYWYRQILGQKVEFLVSFYNNEISEKSEIFDDQFSVERPDGSNFTLKIRSTKLEDSAMYFCASSEAGESYNEQFFGPGTRLTVL.

This sequence joins TRBV28 and TRBJ2-1; 11 bases are shared with TRBD1. This CDR3 region has 16 residues. The V and J ends lost 5 bases and 4 bases, in that order; junction bases with no gene match: 7. Germline CDR1 MDHEN, CDR2 SYDVKM. Written as DNA, the CDR3 is TGTGCCAGCAGTATACTAGGACAGGGGGCTTACAATGAGCAGTTCTTC. Translation gives CASSILGQGAYNEQFF.

This clone was detected only once. This chain connects TRBV7-8 to TRBJ1-5; D remains ambiguous. Trimming shortened V by 1 base and J by 0 bases, and 1 base separated the two germline ends. Germline CDR1 reads SGHVS; CDR2 reads FQNEAQ. This CDR3 has 13 residues. CDR3 DNA: TGTGCCAGCAGCTTAGATAGCAATCAGCCCCAGCATTTT. It codes for CASSLDSNQPQHF.

The V call is TRBV9, the J call TRBJ2-1, with 8 bases fitting TRBD1. The CDR3 has 13 residues. The germline V gene encodes CDR1 SGDLS and CDR2 YYNGEE. With V trimmed by 8 bases and J by 3 bases, 4 bases remained unmatched. CDR3 bases: TGTGCCAGTGGACAGGGATACTACAATGAGCAGTTCTTC. It is translated as CASGQGYYNEQFF.

The chain employs TRBV6-6 and TRBJ1-2; unclear D gene. Trimming pared 6 bases from V and 0 bases from J, leaving 11 bases between. The V gene's germline CDR1 is MNHNY and CDR2 SVGAGI (reference sequence). This CDR3 contains 14 residues. The CDR3 protein is CASSLLLSNYGYTF. The CDR3 DNA follows: TGTGCCAGCAGCCTCCTCTTATCTAACTATGGCTACACCTTC.

This clone was seen once. The chain joins TRBV28 to TRBJ2-1; D assignment may be TRBD1 or TRBD2 (5 bases each). The CDR3 has 14 residues. Germline V gene sequence: CDR1 MDHEN, CDR2 SYDVKM. Trimming shortened V by 3 bases and J by 7 bases, and 13 bases separated the two germline ends. The CDR3 here is CASSFVPWGNEQFF. The CDR3 DNA sequence: TGTGCCAGCAGTTTTGTACCTTGGGGGAATGAGCAGTTCTTC.